The 22 T cell receptor beta chains reported below all come from one sample, sequenced in a study of blood T cell repertoires in COVID-19. Sequencing was performed with immunoSEQ multiplex PCR; in TCRdb, only in-frame clones are kept and a portion is missing. Here the sample spans around 130,000 clones, around nine tenths being singletons. Sequences were obtained from peripheral blood. These receptors were obtained from a woman in her fifties or sixties with acute or convalescent COVID-19.

The rearrangement joins TRBV24-1 to TRBJ2-2; tentative D call: TRBD2 (6 bases). CDR3 size: 15 residues. Per the germline V gene, CDR1 is KGHDR and CDR2 is SFDVKD. The V end was cut by 7 bases, the J end by 0 bases, with 11 bases between. Here the CDR3 DNA reads TGTGCCACCAGGGGGGGTCCTTCGAACACCGGGGAGCTGTTTTTT. Its translation is CATRGGPSNTGELFF.

Written as DNA, the CDR3 is TGTGCCAGCAGTCCGAGGGGACAGGGTTCAGAGACCCAGTACTTC. Its protein product is CASSPRGQGSETQYF. This sequence joins TRBV27 and TRBJ2-5, with 9 positions matching TRBD1. Germline CDR1 MNHEY, CDR2 SMNVEV (reference sequence). The trim removed 5 bases at V and 4 bases at J, leaving 8 bases unmatched. This CDR3 has 15 residues.

V and J are TRBV15 and TRBJ2-5, with 9 positions matching TRBD2. V dropped 4 bases and J dropped 5; count of bases not matched to a gene: 11. There are 16 residues in the CDR3. Germline V gene data show CDR1 as LNHNV and CDR2 as YYDKDF (reference sequence). This chain's CDR3 is CATSNFGLAGRETQYF. CDR3 DNA: TGTGCCACCAGCAATTTCGGGCTAGCGGGGAGGGAGACCCAGTACTTC.

The chain carries TRBV11-3 and TRBJ1-6; no clear D. The germline V gene encodes CDR1 SGHNT and CDR2 YENEEA. Trimming shortened V by 1 base and J by 9 bases, and 10 bases separated the two germline ends. This CDR3 contains 14 residues. As DNA, the CDR3 is TGTGCCAGCAGCTTAGTGGAGTTCTCTTCACCCCTCCACTTT. It encodes CASSLVEFSSPLHF.

The chain couples TRBV30 to TRBJ2-7; the match to TRBD2 covers 7 bases. The CDR3 is 14 amino acids. The germline CDR1 and CDR2 sequences are GTSNPN and SVGIG (reference sequence). The junction had 4 bases not matched to a gene; V was cut back by 2 bases and J by 0 bases. Here the CDR3 reads CAWSPGGFSYEQYF. The CDR3 nucleotides are TGTGCCTGGAGTCCCGGGGGGTTCTCCTACGAGCAGTACTTC.

The chain recombines TRBV18 with TRBJ2-4; tentative D call: TRBD2 (6 bases). V was pared by 0 bases and J by 0 bases, with 9 bases between. Germline lookup yields CDR1 KGHSH and CDR2 LQKENI. This CDR3 comprises 16 residues. This CDR3 reads CASSPPQGLAKNIQYF. The CDR3 DNA reads TGTGCCAGCTCACCACCTCAGGGACTAGCCAAAAACATTCAGTACTTC.

The chain employs TRBV7-2 and TRBJ2-1; 8 bases agree with TRBD2. This CDR3 is 15 amino acids long. With V trimmed by 4 bases and J by 2 bases, 4 bases remained unmatched. Germline assignment: CDR1 SGHTA and CDR2 FQGNSA. The CDR3 region is CASSSGLVPYNEQFF. In DNA, the CDR3 is TGTGCCAGCAGCTCGGGACTAGTTCCCTACAATGAGCAGTTCTTC.

This sequence joins TRBV19 and TRBJ1-5; possibly TRBD1 for D (6 bases). Trimming took off 1 base at V and 6 bases at J, with 10 bases between the two ends. The CDR3 sequence is 14 residues long. Germline V CDR1 and CDR2: LNHDA, SQIVND (reference sequence). The CDR3 DNA reads as TGTGCCAGTAGTATAGTTGGGGGCCGTCAGCCCCAGCATTTT. Encoded protein: CASSIVGGRQPQHF.

This clone showed up just once. The chain employs TRBV29-1 and TRBJ1-2, with 10 nucleotides matching TRBD1. CDR3 length equals 16 residues. Looked up from germline, CDR1 is SQVTM and CDR2 is ANQGSEA. With V trimmed by 1 base and J by 4 bases, 9 bases remained unmatched. The CDR3 nucleotides are TGCAGCGTTGAAGCCGGACAGGGGGGATCCCCCTATGGCTACACCTTC. As protein: CSVEAGQGGSPYGYTF.

This chain joins TRBV4-2 and TRBJ2-5, with a tentative D call TRBD2 (5 bases). CDR1 is LGHNA and CDR2 is YNFKEQ in the germline V gene. This CDR3 contains 15 residues. V was shortened by 0 bases and J by 2 bases, with 10 bases between the two germline ends. DNA of the CDR3: TGTGCCAGCAGCCAAGACCGGGGAACTCAAGAGACCCAGTACTTC. It yields the protein CASSQDRGTQETQYF.

The V and J genes are TRBV15 and TRBJ2-2, with 7 positions matching TRBD2. Germline CDR1 reads LNHNV; CDR2 reads YYDKDF (reference sequence). J was trimmed by 3 bases and V by 8 bases; bases with no gene match: 3. This CDR3 has 13 residues. The CDR3 coding sequence is TGTGCCACCCAGCGGGAATACACCGGGGAGCTGTTTTTT. Translated, it gives CATQREYTGELFF.

The CDR3 bases are TGTGCCTGGAGTAGAACGAGTGTCCAAGAGAAGCAGTACTTC. Translating it yields CAWSRTSVQEKQYF. J is TRBJ2-7 and V is TRBV30; D unresolved. Trimming removed 2 bases from V and 8 bases from J, with 19 bases in between. CDR1 is GTSNPN, CDR2 SVGIG, per germline (reference sequence). The CDR3 totals 14 residues.

This clone appeared a few times. The chain carries TRBV10-2 and TRBJ2-7; 7 positions agree with TRBD1. The CDR3 extends over 12 amino acids. V shed 10 bases and J 0 bases; nucleotides not matched to a gene: 3. The germline V gene encodes CDR1 WSHSY and CDR2 SAAADI. This chain's CDR3 is CATRQGSYEQYF. In DNA, the CDR3 is TGCGCCACTAGACAGGGCTCCTACGAGCAGTACTTC.

This clone was observed once. The V gene is TRBV19, the J gene TRBJ1-5; D call uncertain. CDR3 length: 14 residues. The germline CDR1 and CDR2 sequences are LNHDA and SQIVND (reference sequence). Trimming took 7 bases from V and 4 from J, leaving 14 bases between them. In nucleotides, the CDR3 is TGTGCCAGTACTCAAGGCACAGTAAATCAGCCCCAGCATTTT. Its protein is CASTQGTVNQPQHF.

This clone was counted once. The chain couples TRBV7-9 to TRBJ2-2; 10 bases fit TRBD1. V shed 3 bases, J shed 4 bases, and the junction held 8 bases outside the gene matches. This CDR3 is 17 amino acids long. Germline V gives CDR1 SEHNR, CDR2 FQNEAQ (reference sequence). The CDR3 DNA follows: TGTGCCAGCAGCTTCCCCGGGACAGGGGAGAGCACCGGGGAGCTGTTTTTT. Encoded protein: CASSFPGTGESTGELFF.

The chain links TRBV19 to TRBJ2-7; maybe TRBD1 (5 bases). Germline V gives CDR1 LNHDA, CDR2 SQIVND (reference sequence). V gave up 6 bases and J gave up 6 bases, with 9 bases separating them. The CDR3 runs to 11 residues. The CDR3 reads CASSQGAEQYF. The CDR3 DNA follows: TGTGCCAGTAGCCAGGGCGCCGAGCAGTACTTC. Drawing the rest from reference TRBV19 and TRBJ2-7, the complete variable domain is DGGITQSPKYLFRKEGQNVTLSCEQNLNHDAMYWYRQDPGQGLRLIYYSQIVNDFQKGDIAEGYSVSREKKESFPLTVTSAQKNPTAFYLCASSQGAEQYFGPGTRLTVT.

V usage is TRBV19 and J usage is TRBJ1-2; 12 bases match TRBD1. Looked up from germline, CDR1 is LNHDA and CDR2 is SQIVND (reference sequence). V shed 5 bases and J 3 bases; nucleotides not matched to a gene: 7. The CDR3 runs 16 residues. CDR3 nucleotides: TGTGCCAGTAGTCCCGGGACAGGGGGCGCGTACTATGGCTACACCTTC. Amino acids: CASSPGTGGAYYGYTF.

The rearrangement links TRBV6-8 to TRBJ1-2, with no clear D. Trimming cost V 6 bases and J 8 bases, with 10 bases left between them. The CDR3 sequence is 11 residues long. Germline V lookup: CDR1 MNHGY, CDR2 SAAAGT. The CDR3 loop is CASSRLWGYTF. The CDR3 DNA is TGTGCCAGCAGCAGGTTGTGGGGCTACACCTTC.

The chain joins TRBV9 to TRBJ2-1, with 8 bases fitting TRBD1. Germline V gene lookup returns CDR1 SGDLS and CDR2 YYNGEE. V shed 4 bases and J 5 bases; nucleotides not matched to a gene: 8. The CDR3 covers 15 residues. The CDR3 DNA follows: TGTGCCAGCAGCCCCTATGGACAGGGTAACAATGAGCAGTTCTTC. This encodes CASSPYGQGNNEQFF.

This clone occurred a few times. The chain combines TRBV24-1 with TRBJ2-1; 8 bases align to TRBD1. CDR3 length: 15 amino acids. V was pared by 0 bases and J by 8 bases, with 5 bases of the junction left unmatched. CDR1 and CDR2 (germline): KGHDR, SFDVKD. CDR3 sequence (DNA): TGTGCCACCAGTGATTTGCAGGGGGCGGCCTATGAGCAGTTCTTC. Its protein is CATSDLQGAAYEQFF.

The chain combines TRBV7-2 with TRBJ1-4, with D possibly matching TRBD1 (6 bases). The CDR3 has 13 amino acids. V was clipped by 1 base and J by 13 bases, with 13 bases between them. The germline gives CDR1 SGHTA, CDR2 FQGNSA. The CDR3 sequence is CASSLDQGRPLFF. Here the CDR3 DNA reads TGTGCCAGCAGCTTAGATCAGGGGCGCCCACTGTTTTTT.

The chain joins TRBV5-1 to TRBJ2-5, with D perhaps matching TRBD2 (5 bases). This CDR3 comprises 14 residues. Between the trimmed V and J ends, which lost 4 bases and 5 bases, there was a span of 15 bases. The germline CDR1 and CDR2 sequences are SGHRS and YFSETQ. For the CDR3, the DNA is TGCGCCAGCAGCAACCCGGAGGTTGGGGAGACCCAGTACTTC. Its translation is CASSNPEVGETQYF.